This T cell receptor beta chain was sequenced for a study of blood T cell repertoires in COVID-19. The CDR3 consists of 20 residues. Losses at the gene ends were 4 bases for V and 6 bases for J; bases not matched to a gene: 19. Per germline, CDR1 MDHEN and CDR2 SYDVKM. Per the authors' pipeline: Nucleated cell number was recorded as an estimate derived from reference gene primer amplification. Assay used: immunoSEQ multiplex PCR; TCRdb lists only in-frame clones, some missing. For V, J and clone size, that table is used; D and trimming come from the DNA. This table has 250,000 to 350,000 clones, roughly nine tenths appearing once.

The TCR comes from a young woman with COVID-19, enrolled during active disease. The sequenced sample consisted of peripheral blood. This chain joins TRBV28 and TRBJ2-3; 13 positions match TRBD2. The CDR3 reads CASSSPRTGLAGVVRDTQYF. The CDR3 region has the DNA TGTGCCAGCAGTTCCCCTAGAACCGGACTAGCGGGAGTGGTTAGGGATACGCAGTATTTT.